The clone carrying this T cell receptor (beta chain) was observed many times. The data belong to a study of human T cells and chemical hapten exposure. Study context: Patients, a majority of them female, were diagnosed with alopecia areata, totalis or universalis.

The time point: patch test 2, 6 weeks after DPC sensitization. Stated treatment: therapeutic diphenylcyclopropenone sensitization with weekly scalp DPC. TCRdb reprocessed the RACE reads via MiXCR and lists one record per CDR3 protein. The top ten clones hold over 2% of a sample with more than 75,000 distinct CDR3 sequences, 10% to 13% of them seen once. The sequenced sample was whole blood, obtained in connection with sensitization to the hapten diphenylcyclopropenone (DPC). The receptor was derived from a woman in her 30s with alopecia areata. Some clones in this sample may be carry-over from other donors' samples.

The CDR3 region is CASSSYVKNNEQFF. The CDR3, as DNA: TGTGCCAGCAGCTCCTATGTTAAAAACAATGAGCAGTTCTTC. The genes are TRBV7-2 and TRBJ2-1; D gene uncertain. Deletions cut 4 bases from V and 5 bases from J, with 12 bases between. Germline lookup yields CDR1 SGHTA and CDR2 FQGNSA. There are 14 residues in the CDR3.